A selection of T cell receptor beta chains follows, all from one sample in a study of T cell repertoires in ileal Crohn's disease. Clones were sequenced by immunoSEQ multiplex PCR, and TCRdb holds only the in-frame ones, with some missing. The sample gives nearly 11,000 clones, 79% of which show up once; roughly 6.9% is in the top ten. The specimen sequenced was ileal tissue. Every receptor here comes from an adult with Crohn's disease. CDR3s include the opening cysteine and the closing phenylalanine or tryptophan. The order of the fields is J gene, clone size, D gene, V gene, CDR3 protein, CDR3 DNA. D genes are given only for firm matches. Some rows mark clone size as missing; the rest say once, few, many or name a class of expanded clone.

TRBJ1-1 | NA | NA | TRBV29-1 | CSVGTVEAFF | TGCAGCGTTGGGACAGTAGAAGCTTTCTTT
TRBJ1-6 | NA | NA | TRBV19 | CASSLWGGQRNSPLHF | TGTGCCAGTAGTTTATGGGGGGGGCAGAGAAATTCACCCCTCCACTTT
TRBJ2-7 | NA | NA | TRBV5-5 | CASSLHGYYEQYF | TGTGCCAGCAGCTTACACGGGTACTACGAGCAGTACTTC
TRBJ1-2 | few | NA | TRBV7-9 | CASSLDRQGTNGYTF | TGTGCCAGCAGCTTAGATAGGCAGGGAACTAATGGCTACACCTTC
TRBJ2-1 | few | TRBD1 | TRBV30 | CAWTDRQGSLNNEQFF | TGTGCCTGGACCGATAGACAGGGTTCGTTGAACAATGAGCAGTTCTTC
TRBJ2-7 | few | TRBD1 | TRBV7-8 | CASSQITGTGRYEQYF | TGTGCCAGCAGTCAAATAACCGGGACAGGCCGCTACGAGCAGTACTTC
TRBJ2-7 | NA | TRBD2 | TRBV5-1 | CASSSIAGGTYEQYF | TGCGCCAGCAGCTCTATAGCGGGGGGGACCTACGAGCAGTACTTC
TRBJ1-2 | NA | NA | TRBV10-3 | CAISPQGREGGYTF | TGTGCCATCAGTCCACAGGGTCGAGAAGGTGGCTACACCTTC
TRBJ1-2 | NA | NA | TRBV7-2 | CASSLSGRNYGYTF | TGTGCCAGCAGCCTTTCGGGTCGAAACTATGGCTACACCTTC
TRBJ1-1 | NA | NA | TRBV6-5 | CASQHRMNTEAFF | TGTGCCAGCCAACACAGGATGAACACTGAAGCTTTCTTT
TRBJ1-6 | NA | NA | TRBV5-5 | CASSPGSLSPLHF | TGTGCCAGCAGCCCCGGGAGTCTGTCACCCCTCCACTTT
TRBJ2-3 | NA | TRBD2 | TRBV19 | CASRNGGGWTDTQYF | TGTGCCAGTCGGAACGGGGGGGGCTGGACAGATACGCAGTATTTT
TRBJ1-3 | NA | NA | TRBV18 | CASSPSLTGDTIYF | TGTGCCAGCTCGCCCAGCCTTACCGGGGACACCATATATTTT
TRBJ2-3 | few | NA | TRBV6-4 | CASSDSDGEADTQYF | TGTGCCAGCAGTGACTCGGACGGGGAAGCAGATACGCAGTATTTT
TRBJ1-1 | NA | NA | TRBV7-9 | CASSPLEKAFF | TGTGCCAGCAGCCCGCTTGAGAAAGCTTTCTTT
TRBJ1-6 | NA | TRBD1 | TRBV9 | CASSPQYGQGPNSPLHF | TGTGCCAGCAGCCCACAATACGGACAGGGGCCCAATTCACCCCTCCACTTT
TRBJ1-6 | NA | NA | TRBV5-1 | CASSSGGRDNSPLHF | TGCGCCAGCAGCTCCGGGGGTAGGGATAATTCACCCCTCCACTTT
TRBJ2-3 | NA | NA | TRBV6-6 | CATTYTDTQYF | TGTGCCACCACCTACACAGATACGCAGTATTTT
TRBJ2-3 | NA | NA | TRBV5-1 | CASRELTDTQYF | TGCGCCAGCCGTGAACTCACAGATACGCAGTATTTT
TRBJ1-6 | once | NA | TRBV7-9 | CASSLYRQGGSPLHF | TGTGCCAGCAGCTTATATAGGCAGGGCGGATCACCCCTCCACTTT
TRBJ2-5 | NA | TRBD1 | TRBV10-1 | CASSPGQGETQYF | TGCGCCAGCAGCCCGGGACAGGGGGAGACCCAGTACTTC
TRBJ1-5 | once | TRBD1 | TRBV6-1 | CASSGGLGQGVNQPQHF | TGTGCCAGCAGTGGTGGGTTGGGACAGGGGGTCAATCAGCCCCAGCATTTT
TRBJ2-5 | NA | TRBD2 | TRBV9 | CASSPNQILAGQETQYF | TGTGCCAGCAGCCCGAACCAGATACTAGCGGGCCAAGAGACCCAGTACTTC
TRBJ1-2 | NA | TRBD1 | TRBV10-3 | CAIKRQGRNYGYTF | TGTGCCATCAAACGACAGGGGAGGAACTATGGCTACACCTTC
TRBJ2-3 | NA | TRBD1 | TRBV5-1 | CASSFGGQGYTDTQYF | TGCGCCAGCAGCTTCGGGGGACAGGGATACACAGATACGCAGTATTTT
TRBJ1-6 | NA | NA | TRBV5-8 | CASSPSYRDSPLHF | TGTGCCAGCAGCCCCTCTTACAGGGATTCACCCCTCCACTTT
TRBJ1-4 | NA | NA | TRBV27 | CAAGRGGANEKLFF | TGTGCCGCGGGGAGGGGGGGAGCTAATGAAAAACTGTTTTTT
TRBJ2-7 | NA | TRBD1 | TRBV2 | CASSVDRVAGEQYF | TGTGCCAGCAGCGTCGACAGGGTTGCCGGCGAGCAGTACTTC
TRBJ2-1 | NA | NA | TRBV10-3 | CAISEDSSYNEQFF | TGTGCCATCAGTGAGGACAGCTCCTACAATGAGCAGTTCTTC
TRBJ1-1 | NA | NA | TRBV5-1 | CASSLTPQLNTEAFF | TGCGCCAGCAGCTTGACCCCACAGTTGAACACTGAAGCTTTCTTT
TRBJ1-1 | NA | NA | TRBV5-1 | CASSPLSNTEAFF | TGCGCCAGCAGCCCCCTTTCGAACACTGAAGCTTTCTTT
TRBJ2-7 | few | NA | TRBV9 | CASTNRQGGEQYF | TGTGCCAGCACGAATAGACAGGGAGGCGAGCAGTACTTC
TRBJ2-2 | NA | NA | TRBV6-1 | CASHQGWGTGELFF | TGTGCCAGCCACCAGGGGTGGGGCACCGGGGAGCTGTTTTTT
TRBJ1-3 | NA | TRBD1 | TRBV6-1 | CASIRQGVLNTIYF | TGTGCCAGCATTAGACAGGGGGTCCTAAACACCATATATTTT
TRBJ2-7 | NA | TRBD1 | TRBV10-3 | CAISGQGSSYEQYF | TGTGCCATCAGCGGACAGGGAAGCTCTTACGAGCAGTACTTC
TRBJ1-2 | NA | TRBD1 | TRBV29-1 | CSVLQGAAGYTF | TGCAGCGTACTGCAGGGGGCAGCTGGCTACACCTTC
TRBJ1-1 | NA | TRBD1 | TRBV5-1 | CASSLNYGQATEAFF | TGCGCCAGCAGCCTTAATTATGGACAGGCCACTGAAGCTTTCTTT
TRBJ2-7 | NA | NA | TRBV2 | CASSEERPYEQYF | TGTGCCAGCAGTGAAGAGAGGCCCTACGAGCAGTACTTC
TRBJ1-1 | NA | NA | TRBV12-5 | CASGFGQKRAEAFF | TGTGCTAGTGGTTTCGGACAGAAGAGAGCTGAAGCTTTCTTT
TRBJ1-1 | NA | NA | TRBV11-2 | CASRLSRQGNTEAFF | TGTGCCAGCAGACTTAGTAGGCAGGGGAACACTGAAGCTTTCTTT
TRBJ2-7 | once | TRBD1 | TRBV2 | CASSVGQGREQYF | TGTGCCAGCAGTGTCGGACAGGGACGCGAGCAGTACTTC
TRBJ2-5 | few | TRBD2 | TRBV2 | CASSLLAGFQETQYF | TGTGCCAGCAGCCTACTAGCGGGGTTTCAAGAGACCCAGTACTTC
TRBJ2-7 | few | TRBD2 | TRBV6-4 | CASSSIAGGPSEQYF | TGTGCCAGCAGTTCCATAGCGGGGGGCCCAAGCGAGCAGTACTTC
TRBJ2-1 | NA | TRBD2 | TRBV6-1 | CASRRTSGGGGEQFF | TGTGCCAGCAGACGGACTAGCGGGGGGGGTGGAGAGCAGTTCTTC
TRBJ2-7 | NA | NA | TRBV5-1 | CASSLTGKSYEQYF | TGCGCCAGCAGCTTGACAGGGAAAAGCTACGAGCAGTACTTC
TRBJ2-7 | NA | NA | TRBV9 | CASSAEGVSSSYEQYF | TGTGCCAGCAGCGCCGAGGGGGTTTCGAGCTCCTACGAGCAGTACTTC
TRBJ1-1 | NA | NA | TRBV7-9 | CASRYSNMNTEAFF | TGTGCCAGCAGGTACAGCAACATGAACACTGAAGCTTTCTTT
TRBJ2-1 | NA | TRBD2 | TRBV5-1 | CASSSGLESHNEQFF | TGCGCCAGCAGCTCCGGACTAGAATCGCACAATGAGCAGTTCTTC
TRBJ1-2 | NA | NA | TRBV6-5 | CAAGGLPGYTF | TGTGCCGCGGGGGGGCTTCCTGGCTACACCTTC
TRBJ2-2 | once | TRBD2 | TRBV7-2 | CASSTQTSGGADGELFF | TGTGCCAGCAGCACCCAGACTAGCGGGGGGGCCGACGGGGAGCTGTTTTTT
TRBJ2-7 | NA | NA | TRBV21-1 | CASSRHRENLTYEQYF | TGTGCCAGCAGCAGACACAGGGAAAACCTAACCTACGAGCAGTACTTC
TRBJ2-3 | NA | NA | TRBV7-9 | CASSWEIFTDTQYF | TGTGCCAGCAGCTGGGAGATTTTCACAGATACGCAGTATTTT
TRBJ1-1 | NA | TRBD1 | TRBV10-1 | CASSRTGTGTEAFF | TGCGCCAGCTCAAGGACAGGGACGGGCACTGAAGCTTTCTTT
TRBJ2-1 | few | TRBD1 | TRBV7-9 | CASSLRTGNNEQFF | TGTGCCAGCAGCTTGAGGACAGGGAATAATGAGCAGTTCTTC
TRBJ2-2 | NA | TRBD1 | TRBV19 | CASTPGQGRAGELFF | TGTGCCAGTACCCCCGGACAGGGGAGGGCCGGGGAGCTGTTTTTT
TRBJ2-7 | NA | TRBD1 | TRBV6-6 | CASSYPGQEQYF | TGTGCCAGCAGTTACCCGGGACAGGAGCAGTACTTC
TRBJ1-2 | NA | TRBD1 | TRBV18 | CASSLRQGSDLNYGYTF | TGTGCCAGCTCACTTAGACAGGGCTCGGATCTAAACTATGGCTACACCTTC